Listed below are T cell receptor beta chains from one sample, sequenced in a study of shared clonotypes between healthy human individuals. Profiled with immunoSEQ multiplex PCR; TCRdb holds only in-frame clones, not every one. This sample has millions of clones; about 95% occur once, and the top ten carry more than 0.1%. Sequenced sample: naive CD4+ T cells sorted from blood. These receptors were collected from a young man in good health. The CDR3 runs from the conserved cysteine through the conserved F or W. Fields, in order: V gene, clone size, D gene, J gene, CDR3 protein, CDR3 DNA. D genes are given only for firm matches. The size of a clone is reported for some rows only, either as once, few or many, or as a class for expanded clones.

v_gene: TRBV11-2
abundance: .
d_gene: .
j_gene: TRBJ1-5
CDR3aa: CASSLEGGQPQHF
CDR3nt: TGTGCCAGCAGCCTGGAGGGGGGGCAGCCCCAGCATTTT

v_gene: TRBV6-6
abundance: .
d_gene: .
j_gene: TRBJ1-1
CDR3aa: CASSRGSEAFF
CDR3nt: TGTGCCAGCAGTCGGGGCTCGGAAGCTTTCTTT

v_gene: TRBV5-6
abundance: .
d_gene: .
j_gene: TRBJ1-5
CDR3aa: CASSLRGYSNQPQHF
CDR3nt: TGTGCCAGCAGCTTGAGAGGGTATAGCAATCAGCCCCAGCATTTT

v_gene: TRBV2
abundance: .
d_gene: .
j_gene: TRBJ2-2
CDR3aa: CASSSQATGELFF
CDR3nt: TGTGCCAGCAGTTCTCAGGCTACCGGGGAGCTGTTTTTT

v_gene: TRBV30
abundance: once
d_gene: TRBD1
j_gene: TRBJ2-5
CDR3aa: CAWSAIRGQGETQYF
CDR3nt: TGTGCCTGGAGTGCTATCAGGGGGCAAGGAGAGACCCAGTACTTC

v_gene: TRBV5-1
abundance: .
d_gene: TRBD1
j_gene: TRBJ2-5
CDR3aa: CASSIPGTGATETQYF
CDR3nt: TGCGCCAGCAGCATCCCCGGGACAGGAGCGACGGAGACCCAGTACTTC

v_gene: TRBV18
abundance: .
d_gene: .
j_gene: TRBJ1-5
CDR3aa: CASSPPGTSLEKHF
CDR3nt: TGTGCCAGCTCACCACCAGGGACGTCGTTGGAAAAGCATTTT

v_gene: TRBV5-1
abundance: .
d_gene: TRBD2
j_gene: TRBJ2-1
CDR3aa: CASSLVASGYNEQFF
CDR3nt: TGCGCCAGCAGCTTGGTGGCTAGCGGATACAATGAGCAGTTCTTC

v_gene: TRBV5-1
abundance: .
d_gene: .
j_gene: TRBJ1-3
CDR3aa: CASSSPSPGNTIYF
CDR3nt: TGCGCCAGCAGCTCCCCGTCACCGGGGAACACCATATATTTT

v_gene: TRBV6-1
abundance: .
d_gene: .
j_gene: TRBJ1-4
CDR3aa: CASSEVGRINEKLFF
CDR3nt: TGTGCCAGCAGTGAAGTAGGGCGGATTAATGAAAAACTGTTTTTT

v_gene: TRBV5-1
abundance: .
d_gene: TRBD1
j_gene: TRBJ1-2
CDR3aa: CASSLRDRDSYGYTF
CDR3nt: TGCGCCAGCAGCTTGCGGGACAGGGATTCTTATGGCTACACCTTC

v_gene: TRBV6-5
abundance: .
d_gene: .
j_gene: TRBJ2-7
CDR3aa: CASSYAGSSYEQYF
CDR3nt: TGTGCCAGCAGTTATGCGGGGAGCTCCTACGAGCAGTACTTC

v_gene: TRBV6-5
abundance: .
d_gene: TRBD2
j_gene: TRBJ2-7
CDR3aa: CASSYEGLGSYEQYF
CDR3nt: TGTGCCAGCAGTTACGAGGGACTAGGGTCCTACGAGCAGTACTTC

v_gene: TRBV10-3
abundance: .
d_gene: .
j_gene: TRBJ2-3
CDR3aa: CAISEGGSTDTQYF
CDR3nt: TGTGCCATCAGTGAGGGCGGGAGCACAGATACGCAGTATTTT

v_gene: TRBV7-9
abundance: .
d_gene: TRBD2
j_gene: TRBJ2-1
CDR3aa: CASSLVGSGRAYNEQFF
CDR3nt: TGTGCCAGCAGCTTAGTAGGGAGCGGGAGAGCCTACAATGAGCAGTTCTTC

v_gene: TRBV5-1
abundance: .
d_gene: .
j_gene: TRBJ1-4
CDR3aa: CASKSPTNSGNEKLFF
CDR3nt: TGCGCCAGCAAAAGCCCCACAAATTCGGGTAATGAAAAACTGTTTTTT

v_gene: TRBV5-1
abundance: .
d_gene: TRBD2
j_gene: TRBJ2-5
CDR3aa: CASSLAGTSGAEETQYF
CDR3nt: TGCGCCAGCAGCTTGGCCGGGACTAGCGGGGCGGAAGAGACCCAGTACTTC

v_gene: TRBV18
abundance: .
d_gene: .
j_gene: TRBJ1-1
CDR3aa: CASSLQQGIGIEAFF
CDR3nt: TGTGCCAGCTCACTTCAGCAGGGGATTGGTATTGAAGCTTTCTTT

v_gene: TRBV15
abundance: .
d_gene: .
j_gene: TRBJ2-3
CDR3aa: CATSADRPTDTQYF
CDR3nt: TGTGCCACCAGCGCAGACAGACCCACAGATACGCAGTATTTT

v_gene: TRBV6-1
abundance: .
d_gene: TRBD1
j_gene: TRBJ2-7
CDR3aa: CASSVTPGQGQREQYF
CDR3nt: TGTGCCAGCAGTGTTACCCCGGGACAGGGGCAACGCGAGCAGTACTTC

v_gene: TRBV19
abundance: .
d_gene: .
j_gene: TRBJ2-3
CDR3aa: CASTRGTFTDTQYF
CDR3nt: TGTGCCAGTACCCGAGGAACATTCACAGATACGCAGTATTTT

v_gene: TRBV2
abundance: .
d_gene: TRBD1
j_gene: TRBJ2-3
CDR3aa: CASSQRQGAGPDTQYF
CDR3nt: TGTGCCAGCAGTCAGAGACAGGGGGCGGGCCCAGATACGCAGTATTTT

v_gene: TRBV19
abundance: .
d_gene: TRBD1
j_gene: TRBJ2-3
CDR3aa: CASRLQGGTDTQYF
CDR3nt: TGTGCCAGTAGGTTACAGGGGGGCACAGATACGCAGTATTTT

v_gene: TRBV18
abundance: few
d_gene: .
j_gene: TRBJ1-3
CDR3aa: CASSPPTGAGNTIYF
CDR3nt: TGTGCCAGCTCACCCCCAACGGGGGCTGGAAACACCATATATTTT

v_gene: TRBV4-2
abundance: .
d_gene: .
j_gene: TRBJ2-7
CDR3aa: CASSKRGVVGSDEQYF
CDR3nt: TGTGCCAGCAGCAAAAGGGGGGTCGTGGGCTCAGACGAGCAGTACTTC

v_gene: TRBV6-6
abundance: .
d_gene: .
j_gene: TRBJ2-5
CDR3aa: CASSYGQGGRETQYF
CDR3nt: TGTGCCAGCAGTTACGGGCAGGGAGGTCGAGAGACCCAGTACTTC

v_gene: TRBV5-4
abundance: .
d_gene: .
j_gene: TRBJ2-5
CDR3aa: CASSLLDRQETQYF
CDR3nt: TGTGCCAGCAGCCTTTTAGACAGACAAGAGACCCAGTACTTC

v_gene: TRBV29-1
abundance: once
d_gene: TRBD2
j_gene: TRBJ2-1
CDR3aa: CSADHWGATSGNEQFF
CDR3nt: TGCAGCGCGGACCACTGGGGAGCCACTAGCGGAAATGAGCAGTTCTTC

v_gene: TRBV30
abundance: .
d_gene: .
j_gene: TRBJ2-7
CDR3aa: CAWMRGGTSYEQYF
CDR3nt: TGTGCCTGGATGAGGGGGGGAACCTCCTACGAGCAGTACTTC

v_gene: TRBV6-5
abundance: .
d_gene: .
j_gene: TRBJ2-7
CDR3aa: CASSYQRGAPYEQYF
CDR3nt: TGTGCCAGCAGTTATCAGAGGGGGGCACCCTACGAGCAGTACTTC

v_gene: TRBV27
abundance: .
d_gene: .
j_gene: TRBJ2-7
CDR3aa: CASSLNGDVYEQYF
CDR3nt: TGTGCCAGCAGTTTAAACGGGGACGTCTACGAGCAGTACTTC

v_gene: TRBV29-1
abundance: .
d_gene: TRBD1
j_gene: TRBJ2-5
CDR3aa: CSVSGQLKKETQYF
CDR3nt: TGCAGCGTCTCGGGACAGCTAAAAAAAGAGACCCAGTACTTC

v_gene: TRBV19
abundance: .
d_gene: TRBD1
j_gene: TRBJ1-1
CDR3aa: CASSPGQLYTEAFF
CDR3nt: TGTGCCAGTAGTCCGGGACAGCTTTACACTGAAGCTTTCTTT

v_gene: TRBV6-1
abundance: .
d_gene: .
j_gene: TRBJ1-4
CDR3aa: CASSEQGFSEKLFF
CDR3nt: TGTGCCAGCAGTGAACAGGGGTTTTCGGAAAAACTGTTTTTT

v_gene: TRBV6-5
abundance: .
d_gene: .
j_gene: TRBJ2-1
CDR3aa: CASSALTGDNEQFF
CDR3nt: TGTGCCAGCTCGGCTCTGACCGGTGACAATGAGCAGTTCTTC

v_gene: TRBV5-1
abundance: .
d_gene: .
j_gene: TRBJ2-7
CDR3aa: CASSVRGGYEQYF
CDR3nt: TGCGCCAGCAGCGTCAGAGGGGGTTACGAGCAGTACTTC

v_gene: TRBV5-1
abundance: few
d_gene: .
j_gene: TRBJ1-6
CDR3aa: CASSTDRYSPLHF
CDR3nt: TGCGCCAGCAGCACTGACAGGTATTCACCCCTCCACTTT

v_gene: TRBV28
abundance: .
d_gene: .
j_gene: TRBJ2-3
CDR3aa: CASLAPSTDTQYF
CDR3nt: TGTGCCAGTCTAGCACCGAGCACAGATACGCAGTATTTT

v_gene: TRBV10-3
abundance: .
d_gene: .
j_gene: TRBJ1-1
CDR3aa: CAISEPRLNTEAFF
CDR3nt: TGTGCCATCAGTGAGCCCAGATTGAACACTGAAGCTTTCTTT

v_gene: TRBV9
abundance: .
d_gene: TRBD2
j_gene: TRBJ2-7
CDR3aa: CASSEGLAGYEQYF
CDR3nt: TGTGCCAGCAGCGAGGGACTAGCGGGTTACGAGCAGTACTTC

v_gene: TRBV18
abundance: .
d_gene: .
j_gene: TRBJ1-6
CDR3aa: CASSPAGNSPLHF
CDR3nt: TGTGCCAGCTCACCAGCAGGGAATTCACCCCTCCACTTT

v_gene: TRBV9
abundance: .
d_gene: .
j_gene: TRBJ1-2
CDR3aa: CASSTRAAYGYTF
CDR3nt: TGTGCCAGCAGCACTCGGGCGGCCTATGGCTACACCTTC

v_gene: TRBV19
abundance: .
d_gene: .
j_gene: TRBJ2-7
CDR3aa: CASSIDSLIPYEQYF
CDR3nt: TGTGCCAGTAGTATAGACAGCCTTATTCCCTACGAGCAGTACTTC

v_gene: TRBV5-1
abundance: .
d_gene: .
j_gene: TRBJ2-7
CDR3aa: CASSFDTSYEQYF
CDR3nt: TGCGCCAGCAGCTTCGACACGTCCTACGAGCAGTACTTC

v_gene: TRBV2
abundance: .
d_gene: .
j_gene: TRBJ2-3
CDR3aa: CATLPEITDTQYF
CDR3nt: TGTGCCACGCTGCCCGAGATCACAGATACGCAGTATTTT

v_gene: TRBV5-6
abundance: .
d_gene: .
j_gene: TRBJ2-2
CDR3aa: CASSQNTGELFF
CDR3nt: TGTGCCAGCAGCCAGAACACCGGGGAGCTGTTTTTT

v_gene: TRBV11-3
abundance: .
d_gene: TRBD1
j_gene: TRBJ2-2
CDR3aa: CASADRGNTGELFF
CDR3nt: TGTGCCAGTGCGGACAGGGGGAACACCGGGGAGCTGTTTTTT

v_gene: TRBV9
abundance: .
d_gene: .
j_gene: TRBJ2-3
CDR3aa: CASSVSGGAADTQYF
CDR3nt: TGTGCCAGCAGCGTTTCTGGGGGGGCCGCAGATACGCAGTATTTT

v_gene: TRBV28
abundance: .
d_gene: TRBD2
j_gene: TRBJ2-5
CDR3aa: CASSSSGANQETQYF
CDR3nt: TGTGCCAGCAGTTCAAGCGGGGCCAATCAAGAGACCCAGTACTTC

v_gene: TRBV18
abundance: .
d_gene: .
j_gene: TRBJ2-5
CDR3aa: CASSPGTGQETQYF
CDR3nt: TGTGCCAGCTCACCCGGCACAGGCCAAGAGACCCAGTACTTC

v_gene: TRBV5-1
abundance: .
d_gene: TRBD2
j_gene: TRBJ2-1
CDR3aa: CASSLVSGAHNEQFF
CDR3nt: TGCGCCAGCAGCTTGGTCAGCGGGGCTCACAATGAGCAGTTCTTC

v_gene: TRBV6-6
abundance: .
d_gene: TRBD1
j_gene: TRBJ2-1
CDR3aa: CASKDRGVLGNEQFF
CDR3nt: TGTGCCAGCAAGGACAGGGGGGTACTGGGCAATGAGCAGTTCTTC

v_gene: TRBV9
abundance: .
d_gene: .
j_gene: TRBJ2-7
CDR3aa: CASSERDRPEYEQYF
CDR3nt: TGTGCCAGCAGCGAAAGGGACCGACCTGAATACGAGCAGTACTTC

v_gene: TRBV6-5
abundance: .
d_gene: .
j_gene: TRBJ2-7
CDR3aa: CASSYWGHEQYF
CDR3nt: TGTGCCAGCAGTTACTGGGGCCACGAGCAGTACTTC

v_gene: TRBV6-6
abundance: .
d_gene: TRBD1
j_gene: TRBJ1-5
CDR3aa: CASSPAGQGTQHF
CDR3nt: TGTGCCAGCAGCCCCGCAGGACAGGGGACCCAGCATTTT

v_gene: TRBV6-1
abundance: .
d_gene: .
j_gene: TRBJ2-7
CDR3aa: CASSEARRVRQYF
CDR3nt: TGTGCCAGCAGTGAAGCGCGCAGGGTACGGCAGTACTTC